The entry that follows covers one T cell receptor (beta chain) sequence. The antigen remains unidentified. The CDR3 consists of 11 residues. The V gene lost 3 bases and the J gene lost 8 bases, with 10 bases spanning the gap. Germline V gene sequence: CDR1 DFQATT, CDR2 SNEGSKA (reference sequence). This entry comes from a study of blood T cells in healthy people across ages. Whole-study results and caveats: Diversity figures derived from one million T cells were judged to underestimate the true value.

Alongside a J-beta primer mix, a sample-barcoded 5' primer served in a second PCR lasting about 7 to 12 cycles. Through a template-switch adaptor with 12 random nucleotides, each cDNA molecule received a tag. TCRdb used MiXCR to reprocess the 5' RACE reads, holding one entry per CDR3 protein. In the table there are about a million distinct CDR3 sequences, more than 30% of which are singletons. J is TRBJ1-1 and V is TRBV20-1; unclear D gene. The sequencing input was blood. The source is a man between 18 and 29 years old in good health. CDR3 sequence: CSASRPREAFF. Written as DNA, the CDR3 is TGCAGTGCTAGCCGCCCGAGAGAAGCTTTCTTT.